These 22 T cell receptor beta chains were sequenced from one sample in a study of cytomegalovirus exposure and HLA in healthy donors. The PCR was carried out with 60 Vbeta primers and 13 Jbeta primers. Using immunoSEQ multiplex PCR, the repertoire was profiled, and TCRdb retains in-frame clones only, with some absent. Counted here are 95,000 to 150,000 clones, 80% occurring once; the ten biggest clones make up more than 0.2%. Sequencing was carried out using PBMCs. These receptors all come from a man aged 45 to 65 in good health and CMV-seronegative.

In DNA form, the CDR3 reads TGTGCCAGCAGCCCGCCCCAGGGGGAGCAGTTCTTC. It is translated as CASSPPQGEQFF. V is TRBV11-2 and J is TRBJ2-1; D is possibly TRBD1 (6 bases). Trimming pared 5 bases from V and 10 bases from J, leaving 12 bases between. The CDR3 loop spans 12 amino acids. The germline V gene encodes CDR1 SGHAT and CDR2 FQNNGV.

This clone appeared a single time. The DNA for the CDR3 is TGTGCCAGCAGTGTAGTCCATTTGTTCAATGAGCAGTTCTTC. This gives the protein CASSVVHLFNEQFF. The gene calls are TRBV6-4 and TRBJ2-1, with D hard to call. This CDR3 contains 14 residues. Trimming left V 4 bases short and J 6 bases short, with 13 bases between. Looked up from germline, CDR1 is MRHNA and CDR2 is SNTAGT.

CDR3 loop: CASSDRYEQYF. The CDR3 nucleotides read TGTGCCAGCAGTGACAGGTACGAGCAGTACTTC. The chain joins TRBV28 to TRBJ2-7; maybe TRBD1 (6 bases). Trimming pared 5 bases from V and 4 bases from J, leaving 6 bases between. This CDR3 region has 11 residues. CDR1 MDHEN and CDR2 SYDVKM come from the germline V gene.

The chain combines TRBV5-4 with TRBJ1-2; D call uncertain. The CDR3 contains 14 residues. V lost 0 bases to trimming and J lost 7 bases, with 13 bases between them. From germline, CDR1 is SGHNT and CDR2 YYREEE (reference sequence). The CDR3 bases are TGTGCCAGCAGCTTGGCGGCCCTGCTAGGTGGCTACACCTTC. Translated, it gives CASSLAALLGGYTF.

This rearrangement joins TRBV11-1 to TRBJ1-5, with 7 bases matching TRBD1. V was pared by 4 bases and J by 2 bases, with 5 bases of the junction left unmatched. There are 15 residues in the CDR3. CDR1 SGHAT and CDR2 FQDESV come from the germline V gene (reference sequence). DNA for the CDR3: TGTGCCAGCAGCTCGGACGGGACAGGCAATCAGCCCCAGCATTTT. Protein sequence: CASSSDGTGNQPQHF. Variable domain in full (rest from reference TRBV11-1 and TRBJ1-5): EAEVAQSPRYKITEKSQAVAFWCDPISGHATLYWYRQILGQGPELLVQFQDESVVDDSQLPKDRFSAERLKGVDSTLKIQPAELGDSAMYLCASSSDGTGNQPQHFGDGTRLSIL.

This clone has a handful of counts. The chain couples TRBV14 to TRBJ1-3, with D unresolved. This CDR3 has 15 amino acids. The germline V and J ends were trimmed by 0 bases and 0 bases, with 6 bases remaining between them. Germline CDR1 is SGHDN and CDR2 is FVKESK. CDR3 nucleotides: TGTGCCAGCAGCCAAGATTTCTTCTCTGGAAACACCATATATTTT. Protein: CASSQDFFSGNTIYF.

The J gene is TRBJ1-2, the V gene TRBV6-1; D ambiguous. The CDR3 length is 11 residues. Germline CDR1 reads MNHNS; CDR2 reads SASEGT. The V and J ends lost 8 bases and 7 bases respectively, with 11 bases between them. The CDR3: CASERASGYTF. CDR3 nucleotides: TGTGCCAGCGAGCGGGCTAGTGGCTACACCTTC.

The V gene is TRBV5-1, the J gene TRBJ1-1, with 9 bases fitting TRBD1. The CDR3 runs 18 residues. The J segment lost 6 bases and the V segment lost 4 bases, leaving 19 bases of the junction unmatched. CDR1 SGHRS and CDR2 YFSETQ come from the germline V gene. This CDR3 is CASSQGQGIFARVAEAFF. CDR3 DNA sequence: TGCGCCAGCAGCCAGGGACAGGGTATTTTTGCCCGTGTCGCTGAAGCTTTCTTT.

The chain joins TRBV9 to TRBJ2-2, with D possibly TRBD2 on 5 matching bases. The CDR3 length is 15 residues. V was shortened by 0 bases and J by 0 bases, with 6 bases between the two germline ends. Germline V gene sequence: CDR1 SGDLS, CDR2 YYNGEE. The CDR3 DNA reads TGTGCCAGCAGCGTAGGGGGAGCGAACACCGGGGAGCTGTTTTTT. Translation: CASSVGGANTGELFF.

CDR3 coding DNA: TGTGCCAGCAGTGAAGCGGCCAAGAGGAACTATGGCTACACCTTC. Translation: CASSEAAKRNYGYTF. The V and J genes are TRBV6-1 and TRBJ1-2; D uncertain. Germline V gene data show CDR1 as MNHNS and CDR2 as SASEGT. The V end lost 0 bases, the J end lost 2 bases, and 10 bases lay between the germline ends. The CDR3 has 15 amino acids.

V and J are TRBV12-5 and TRBJ2-3; TRBD2 agrees at 7 bases. This CDR3 spans 16 amino acids. The germline gives CDR1 LGHNT, CDR2 FRNRAP. J was trimmed by 0 bases and V by 0 bases; bases with no gene match: 3. As DNA, the CDR3 is TGTGCTAGTGGTTTGGTAGCGGGGCCTAGCACAGATACGCAGTATTTT. This encodes CASGLVAGPSTDTQYF.

The chain recombines TRBV11-2 with TRBJ2-1, with TRBD2 as a possible D gene (6 bases). The CDR3 extends over 12 amino acids. Trimming pared 5 bases from V and 10 bases from J, leaving 12 bases between. Germline values: CDR1 SGHAT, CDR2 FQNNGV. The CDR3 DNA reads TGTGCCAGCAGCGCGGGACTGGGGGAGCAGTTCTTC. This codes for CASSAGLGEQFF.

The rearrangement uses TRBV28 and TRBJ1-1; D not resolved. Germline V gene data show CDR1 as MDHEN and CDR2 as SYDVKM. Trimming cost V 6 bases and J 0 bases, with 11 bases left between them. The CDR3 has 14 residues. DNA for the CDR3: TGTGCCAGCAGACCAGGCGAAATGAACACTGAAGCTTTCTTT. It codes for CASRPGEMNTEAFF.

This chain uses TRBV5-1 with TRBJ1-2; D is undetermined. The CDR3 extends over 14 amino acids. Germline CDR1 is SGHRS and CDR2 is YFSETQ. V was shortened by 1 base and J by 4 bases, with 11 bases between the two germline ends. The CDR3 DNA sequence: TGCGCCAGCAGCTTGTTGGGCGCGACCTATGGCTACACCTTC. Its protein is CASSLLGATYGYTF.

The chain couples TRBV6-5 to TRBJ2-1; TRBD1 matches 10 bases. CDR3 length equals 13 residues. V lost 4 bases, J lost 10 bases, and 4 bases stayed unmatched. Germline V gene data show CDR1 as MNHEY and CDR2 as SVGAGI. As DNA, the CDR3 is TGTGCCAGCAGTTTCCGGGACAGGGGCGAGCAGTTCTTC. Amino acid sequence: CASSFRDRGEQFF.

This sequence joins TRBV7-6 and TRBJ2-7; 12 bases align to TRBD2. Germline CDR1 is SGHVS and CDR2 is FNYEAQ. The CDR3 contains 14 residues. Trimming at V came to 4 bases and at J to 4 bases, leaving 2 bases not matched to a gene. The CDR3 region is CASSSSGGVYEQYF. The CDR3 nucleotides are TGTGCCAGCAGCTCTAGCGGGGGGGTATACGAGCAGTACTTC. The variable domain in full, completed from reference TRBV7-6 and TRBJ2-7, reads GAGVSQSPRYKVTKRGQDVALRCDPISGHVSLYWYRQALGQGPEFLTYFNYEAQQDKSGLPNDRFSAERPEGSISTLTIQRTEQRDSAMYRCASSSSGGVYEQYFGPGTRLTVT.

This chain uses TRBV7-9 with TRBJ2-7; TRBD1 matches 8 bases. CDR1 is SEHNR and CDR2 is FQNEAQ in the germline V gene (reference sequence). V was pared by 1 base and J by 3 bases, with 11 bases of the junction left unmatched. This CDR3 is 17 amino acids long. The CDR3 loop is CASSLGEDRAIDYEQYF. Here the CDR3 DNA reads TGTGCCAGCAGCTTAGGGGAGGACAGGGCGATAGACTACGAGCAGTACTTC.

This chain connects TRBV5-6 to TRBJ2-3; weak D call: TRBD1 (6 bases). The CDR3 contains 15 residues. Trimming removed 1 base at V and 5 bases at J, with 14 bases between. The germline V gene has CDR1 SGHDT and CDR2 YYEEEE. DNA for the CDR3: TGTGCCAGCAGCTTGAGGCAGGGGATTGGAGATACGCAGTATTTT. Translation gives CASSLRQGIGDTQYF.

V usage is TRBV6-1 and J usage is TRBJ2-1, with TRBD1 matching over 10 bases. CDR1 is MNHNS, CDR2 SASEGT, per germline. Trimming took 0 bases from V and 9 from J; bases not matched to a gene: 8. This CDR3 spans 16 amino acids. The CDR3 nucleotides read TGTGCCAGCAGTGAAGCCGCGACAGGGGGCTGGCGTGAGCAGTTCTTC. This encodes CASSEAATGGWREQFF.

This clone was seen only a few times. The J gene is TRBJ1-2, the V gene TRBV28; 8 nucleotides match TRBD1. The trim removed 5 bases at V and 3 bases at J, leaving 5 bases unmatched. This CDR3 has 14 amino acids. Germline CDR1 and CDR2: MDHEN and SYDVKM. The chain's CDR3 is CASSTPGQDYGYTF. CDR3 sequence (DNA): TGTGCCAGCAGTACTCCGGGACAGGACTATGGCTACACCTTC.

This chain uses TRBV5-4 with TRBJ2-7, with unresolved D. Per germline, CDR1 SGHNT and CDR2 YYREEE (reference sequence). Deletions cut 4 bases from V and 1 base from J, with 12 bases between. The length of the CDR3 is 14 residues. The CDR3 spells CASSIGPGSYEQYF. CDR3 sequence (DNA): TGTGCCAGCAGCATTGGCCCAGGATCCTACGAGCAGTACTTC.

The rearrangement joins TRBV28 to TRBJ2-4; 9 nucleotides agree with TRBD1. V lost 6 bases, J lost 0 bases, and 6 bases stayed unmatched. This CDR3 region has 16 residues. Germline V gene lookup returns CDR1 MDHEN and CDR2 SYDVKM. DNA for the CDR3: TGTGCCAGCAGGGAAGGACAGGGGCCAGCCAAAAACATTCAGTACTTC. Protein: CASREGQGPAKNIQYF.